The entry that follows covers one T cell receptor (beta chain) sequence. The record originates from a study of patients and donors after allogeneic stem cell transplantation. TCRdb fed the RT-PCR reads into MiXCR, producing one record per CDR3 protein. The sample contains fewer than 500,000 distinct CDR3 sequences, roughly 17% of which appear only once. The receptor was derived from a human donor who was either an allogeneic HSCT recipient or a stem cell or donor lymphocyte infusion donor (not recorded which). It is not recorded whose cells these are; they may come from a transplant donor. Specimen: blood, either unsorted or a sorted T cell fraction (not recorded which).

The CDR3 loop reads CSARSSGRVYNEQFF. The CDR3, as DNA: TGCAGTGCTAGATCCAGCGGGAGGGTCTACAATGAGCAGTTCTTC. The V call is TRBV20-1, the J call TRBJ2-1; 10 bases fit TRBD2. The V segment lost 2 bases and the J segment 3 bases; nucleotides outside the gene matches: 4. CDR1 DFQATT and CDR2 SNEGSKA come from the germline V gene (reference sequence). The CDR3 runs 15 residues.